A selection of T cell receptor beta chains follows, all from one sample in a study of identical twins. Each CDR3 protein gets one entry after TCRdb re-called the 5' RACE reads with MiXCR. The sample has about 520,000 distinct CDR3 sequences, around 20% seen once. These data were also filed under a second study, of T cells expressing NK-cell markers.

Material for sequencing was CD4+ T cells sorted from blood. The receptors were gathered from a woman under 30 in good health. CDR3s include the opening cysteine and the closing phenylalanine or tryptophan. The D gene is left open where the match is weak. Expanded clones get a size class; other rows say once, few or many, or leave the size out.

NA | TRBJ2-2 | TRBD2 | TRBV10-3 | CAISEPTSGGNTGELFF | TGTGCCATCAGTGAGCCGACTAGCGGGGGGAACACCGGGGAGCTGTTTTTT
NA | TRBJ2-7 | NA | TRBV9 | CASSVDVGRYEQYF | TGTGCCAGCAGCGTAGATGTGGGACGCTACGAGCAGTACTTC
NA | TRBJ1-6 | NA | TRBV5-1 | CASSLEPDNSPLHF | TGCGCCAGCAGCTTGGAGCCCGATAATTCACCCCTCCACTTT
few | TRBJ1-2 | NA | TRBV12-3/TRBV12-4 | CASSHRRGRGSGGYTF | TGTGCCAGCAGTCACCGACGAGGCCGGGGAAGCGGAGGCTACACCTTC
once | TRBJ2-1 | TRBD2 | TRBV5-6 | CASSLFLAGSSDEQFF | TGTGCCAGCAGCTTGTTCCTAGCGGGGTCTAGCGATGAGCAGTTCTTC
NA | TRBJ2-5 | NA | TRBV11-3 | CASSSGWGQETQYF | TGTGCCAGCAGCTCCGGGTGGGGGCAAGAGACCCAGTACTTC
once | TRBJ2-1 | NA | TRBV29-1 | CSVSIGGGGYNEQFF | TGCAGCGTCTCTATAGGGGGAGGAGGGTACAATGAGCAGTTCTTC
few | TRBJ2-3 | TRBD1 | TRBV7-3 | CASSPRPSTGPDTQYF | TGTGCCAGCAGCCCCCGCCCCTCGACAGGGCCAGATACGCAGTATTTT
NA | TRBJ2-5 | TRBD2 | TRBV20-1 | CSARLAGVKETQYF | TGCAGTGCTAGACTAGCGGGAGTAAAGGAGACCCAGTACTTC
few | TRBJ2-2 | NA | TRBV2 | CASSVLYTGELFF | TGTGCCAGCAGTGTCCTCTACACCGGGGAGCTGTTTTTT
NA | TRBJ2-7 | NA | TRBV12-3/TRBV12-4 | CASSITSYEQYF | TGTGCCAGCAGTATCACCTCCTACGAGCAGTACTTC
few | TRBJ2-7 | NA | TRBV6-5 | CASSYSRSSYEQYF | TGTGCCAGCAGTTACTCGAGAAGTTCCTACGAGCAGTACTTC
many | TRBJ2-5 | TRBD2 | TRBV11-2 | CASSLSRPGLAGQETQYF | TGTGCCAGCAGTCTATCTCGGCCGGGACTAGCGGGACAAGAGACCCAGTACTTC
NA | TRBJ2-5 | TRBD2 | TRBV20-1 | CSASPVGGQETQYF | TGCAGTGCTAGCCCCGTCGGGGGGCAAGAGACCCAGTACTTC
NA | TRBJ2-7 | NA | TRBV15 | CATSRVLEAYEQYF | TGTGCCACCAGCAGAGTTCTCGAAGCCTACGAGCAGTACTTC
few | TRBJ2-2 | TRBD2 | TRBV5-1 | CASSLVAGDTGELFF | TGCGCCAGCAGCTTGGTAGCGGGGGACACCGGGGAGCTGTTTTTT
NA | TRBJ2-7 | TRBD1 | TRBV20-1 | CSALRTGTTEQYF | TGCAGTGCTCTACGGACAGGTACTACGGAGCAGTACTTC
NA | TRBJ2-7 | NA | TRBV20-1 | CSATHTSPYEQYF | TGCAGTGCTACGCACACCTCCCCCTACGAGCAGTACTTC
many | TRBJ1-1 | NA | TRBV29-1 | CSVERVTEAFF | TGCAGCGTTGAAAGGGTGACTGAAGCTTTCTTT
few | TRBJ2-7 | NA | TRBV11-2 | CASSSTVYSYEQYF | TGTGCCAGCAGCTCGACGGTTTACTCCTACGAGCAGTACTTC
few | TRBJ2-7 | TRBD1 | TRBV12-3/TRBV12-4 | CASSLPYRGYYEQYF | TGTGCCAGCAGTTTGCCCTACAGGGGCTATTACGAGCAGTACTTC
few | TRBJ2-2 | NA | TRBV5-8 | CASSPRAGSTGELFF | TGTGCCAGCAGCCCTCGGGCAGGGAGTACCGGGGAGCTGTTTTTT
few | TRBJ1-1 | TRBD1 | TRBV10-3 | CAISELGQMNTEAFF | TGTGCCATCAGTGAGTTGGGACAGATGAACACTGAAGCTTTCTTT
NA | TRBJ2-1 | TRBD2 | TRBV6-2/TRBV6-3 | CASRRLAGRQFF | TGTGCCAGCAGACGACTAGCGGGACGGCAGTTCTTC
few | TRBJ2-5 | NA | TRBV7-2 | CASSLGRGPGTQYF | TGTGCCAGCAGCTTAGGTCGGGGGCCAGGGACCCAGTACTTC
few | TRBJ2-3 | NA | TRBV20-1 | CSAPPGPYTDTQYF | TGCAGTGCCCCCCCTGGCCCGTACACAGATACGCAGTATTTT
NA | TRBJ2-6 | TRBD1 | TRBV6-1 | CASTVGQGNSGANVLTF | TGTGCCAGCACCGTTGGACAGGGGAATTCTGGGGCCAACGTCCTGACTTTC
many | TRBJ1-1 | NA | TRBV7-9 | CASSTYSTEAFF | TGTGCCAGCAGCACTTATTCTACTGAAGCTTTCTTT
few | TRBJ2-4 | NA | TRBV20-1 | CSAYSESLAKNIQYF | TGCAGTGCTTATTCAGAGAGTCTAGCCAAAAACATTCAGTACTTC